This passage covers 30 T cell receptor beta chains from one sample sequenced in a study of T cell responses to AZD1222 COVID-19 vaccine. Sequenced by immunoSEQ multiplex PCR; TCRdb stores in-frame clones only, minus some. The repertoire consists of 110,000 to 150,000 clones, with around 88% occurring once and the leading ten covering approximately 3.5%. The sequences come from peripheral blood, collected on day 0 of AZD1222 vaccination. Receptors originate from an adult in good health.

The chain is built from TRBV15 and TRBJ1-3; weak D call: TRBD1 (5 bases). The CDR3 has 15 residues. Germline-derived CDR1 and CDR2 are LNHNV and YYDKDF (reference sequence). Between the trimmed V and J ends, which lost 0 bases and 6 bases, there was a span of 12 bases. Here the CDR3 DNA reads TGTGCCACCAGCAGAGATCGGGGGGAGGCAAACACCATATATTTT. It specifies CATSRDRGEANTIYF.

The genes are TRBV2 and TRBJ1-2, with a tentative D call TRBD1 (5 bases). Germline values: CDR1 SNHLY, CDR2 FYNNEI. The CDR3 covers 13 residues. With 4 bases removed from V and 3 bases from J, the gap between germline ends came to 9 bases. The CDR3 coding sequence is TGTGCCAGCAGTGTCCAGGGTCACTATGGCTACACCTTC. Its translation is CASSVQGHYGYTF.

The chain recombines TRBV7-3 with TRBJ2-1, with D possibly TRBD2 on 6 matching bases. V was cut by 5 bases and J by 2 bases, with 13 bases left in between. The length of the CDR3 is 15 residues. Germline CDR1 and CDR2: SGHTA and FQGTGA. The DNA of the CDR3 is TGTGCCAGCAGCCTCGGGGGTTTCCCCTACAATGAGCAGTTCTTC. As protein: CASSLGGFPYNEQFF.

J is TRBJ2-7 and V is TRBV30; D perhaps matches TRBD1 (6 bases). V was shortened by 0 bases and J by 1 base, with 10 bases between the two germline ends. Germline loops: CDR1 GTSNPN, CDR2 SVGIG (reference sequence). This CDR3 is 14 amino acids long. CDR3 amino acids: CAWSVGRGSYEQYF. The CDR3 bases are TGTGCCTGGAGTGTGGGCAGGGGATCCTACGAGCAGTACTTC. Variable domain in full (rest from reference TRBV30 and TRBJ2-7): SQTIHQWPATLVQPVGSPLSLECTVEGTSNPNLYWYRQAAGRGLQLLFYSVGIGQISSEVPQNLSASRPQDRQFILSSKKLLLSDSGFYLCAWSVGRGSYEQYFGPGTRLTVT.

The chain recombines TRBV9 with TRBJ2-7, with D perhaps matching TRBD1 or TRBD2 (5 bases each). Looked up from germline, CDR1 is SGDLS and CDR2 is YYNGEE. Trimming left V 2 bases short and J 3 bases short, with 15 bases between. This CDR3 has 15 amino acids. The CDR3: CASSVVGDRGYEQYF. CDR3 in DNA: TGTGCCAGCAGCGTTGTGGGGGATAGGGGCTACGAGCAGTACTTC.

This clone was counted a single time. The chain links TRBV6-5 to TRBJ1-2, with D maybe TRBD1 (6 bases). The CDR3 contains 16 residues. Per the germline V gene, CDR1 is MNHEY and CDR2 is SVGAGI. V was pared by 4 bases and J by 0 bases, with 15 bases between. CDR3 sequence reads: CASSSGGAKPNYGYTF. CDR3 nucleotides: TGTGCCAGCAGTTCGGGGGGGGCTAAACCTAACTATGGCTACACCTTC.

The J gene is TRBJ2-1, the V gene TRBV11-2, with 8 positions matching TRBD2. Per the germline V gene, CDR1 is SGHAT and CDR2 is FQNNGV. The V gene end was trimmed by 6 bases and the J gene end by 3 bases; junction bases not matched to a gene: 4. The CDR3 sequence is 14 residues long. The CDR3 protein is CASSSGNYYNEQFF. The CDR3 DNA reads TGTGCCAGCAGTAGCGGGAATTACTACAATGAGCAGTTCTTC.

This chain joins TRBV19 and TRBJ1-1, with a possible D match to TRBD1 (6 bases). Trimming removed 8 bases from V and 3 bases from J, with 13 bases in between. CDR3 length: 13 residues. Germline V CDR1 and CDR2: LNHDA, SQIVND (reference sequence). The CDR3 sequence is CASGRTEYTEAFF. DNA for the CDR3: TGTGCCAGTGGTCGGACAGAGTACACTGAAGCTTTCTTT.

The chain has TRBV7-2 and TRBJ1-2; TRBD1 might be the D (6 bases). Germline loops: CDR1 SGHTA, CDR2 FQGNSA. The CDR3 has 17 amino acids. Deletions cut 6 bases from V and 1 base from J, with 21 bases between. The CDR3: CASRSGGGQPFNYGYTF. In DNA, the CDR3 is TGTGCCAGCAGAAGTGGTGGCGGACAGCCGTTTAACTATGGCTACACCTTC.

The chain combines TRBV6-5 with TRBJ2-5; tentative D call: TRBD2 (5 bases). The CDR3 has 12 amino acids. Looked up from germline, CDR1 is MNHEY and CDR2 is SVGAGI. The V end was cut by 9 bases, the J end by 5 bases, with 13 bases between. CDR3 amino acids: CARLAERETQYF. CDR3 bases: TGTGCCAGGTTAGCCGAGCGGGAGACCCAGTACTTC.

The gene calls are TRBV24-1 and TRBJ2-5; the D gene is possibly TRBD1 (6 bases). Trimming took 5 bases from V and 4 from J, leaving 16 bases between them. The CDR3 extends over 15 amino acids. The germline CDR1 and CDR2 sequences are KGHDR and SFDVKD. The CDR3 DNA sequence: TGTGCCACCAGTGGGGTCCAGGGGTGCGGAGAGACCCAGTACTTC. Translating gives CATSGVQGCGETQYF.

The V gene is TRBV9, the J gene TRBJ1-2; 7 nucleotides align to TRBD1. V lost 3 bases to trimming and J lost 4 bases; unmatched junction nucleotides: 18. Germline CDR1 is SGDLS and CDR2 is YYNGEE. The CDR3 has 18 amino acids. CDR3: CASSALPRGRFASYGYTF. CDR3 coding DNA: TGTGCCAGCAGCGCCCTACCTAGGGGGCGCTTCGCCAGCTATGGCTACACCTTC.

The chain carries TRBV9 and TRBJ1-3, with TRBD1 matching over 7 bases. The J segment lost 6 bases and the V segment lost 1 base, leaving 10 bases of the junction unmatched. CDR3 length: 16 amino acids. CDR1 SGDLS and CDR2 YYNGEE come from the germline V gene. CDR3 sequence: CASSVSTGDGSNTIYF. The CDR3 DNA is TGTGCCAGCAGCGTATCTACAGGGGATGGGTCAAACACCATATATTTT.

This chain links TRBV6-5 with TRBJ1-1; D uncertain. Germline V lookup: CDR1 MNHEY, CDR2 SVGAGI. Trimming pared 6 bases from V and 1 base from J, leaving 12 bases between. This CDR3 contains 14 residues. CDR3 in amino acids: CASSLRAGNTEAFF. In DNA form, the CDR3 reads TGTGCCAGCAGCCTAAGGGCAGGGAACACTGAAGCTTTCTTT.

V usage is TRBV14 and J usage is TRBJ2-1; D tentatively reads TRBD1 or TRBD2 (5 bases each). The CDR3 is made up of 12 amino acids. Germline V gene lookup returns CDR1 SGHDN and CDR2 FVKESK. Trimming removed 2 bases at V and 10 bases at J, with 9 bases between. The CDR3 DNA reads TGTGCCAGCAGCCAACGGGGCGTGGAGCAGTTCTTC. Its protein is CASSQRGVEQFF.

This clone has more than one count but fewer than ten. The chain uses TRBV12-3 or TRBV12-4 and TRBJ2-5, with TRBD2 matching over 7 bases. This CDR3 has 12 amino acids. Trimming removed 8 bases from V and 6 bases from J; junction bases left unmatched: 6. This CDR3 is CASGPGLQTQYF. As DNA, the CDR3 is TGTGCCAGCGGTCCGGGACTACAGACCCAGTACTTC.

This sequence joins TRBV19 and TRBJ2-1, with 9 nucleotides matching TRBD2. V shed 6 bases and J 8 bases; nucleotides not matched to a gene: 11. The length of the CDR3 is 15 residues. The germline gives CDR1 LNHDA, CDR2 SQIVND (reference sequence). CDR3 nucleotide sequence: TGTGCCAGTAGGTTTTCGACTAGCGGAGCCTATGAGCAGTTCTTC. Its translation is CASRFSTSGAYEQFF.

This chain joins TRBV3-1 (or the pseudogene TRBV3-2) and TRBJ2-2, with TRBD1 matching over 8 bases. The germline CDR1 and CDR2 sequences are LGHDT and YNNKEL (reference sequence). The junction had 7 bases not matched to a gene; V was cut back by 1 base and J by 6 bases. CDR3 length: 16 residues. The CDR3 protein is CASSQARVQGAGELFF. The CDR3 coding sequence is TGTGCCAGCAGCCAAGCACGGGTACAGGGGGCCGGGGAGCTGTTTTTT.

This sequence joins TRBV18 and TRBJ1-2; TRBD1 matches 9 bases. J gave up 4 bases and V 4 bases, and 4 bases lay outside the gene matches. CDR1 and CDR2 (germline): KGHSH, LQKENI. The CDR3 is 14 amino acids. The CDR3 is CASSRGQGSYGYTF. The CDR3 coding sequence is TGTGCCAGCTCACGAGGACAGGGGAGCTATGGCTACACCTTC.

The chain uses TRBV30 and TRBJ2-2; unclear D gene. Per germline, CDR1 GTSNPN and CDR2 SVGIG (reference sequence). The CDR3 consists of 11 residues. V dropped 7 bases and J dropped 3 bases, with 6 bases sitting between them. The CDR3 DNA reads TGTGCCTCCGACCACACCGGGGAGCTGTTTTTT. As protein: CASDHTGELFF. Full variable domain (outside the CDR3, taken from reference TRBV30 and TRBJ2-2): SQTIHQWPATLVQPVGSPLSLECTVEGTSNPNLYWYRQAAGRGLQLLFYSVGIGQISSEVPQNLSASRPQDRQFILSSKKLLLSDSGFYLCASDHTGELFFGEGSRLTVL.

This chain links TRBV19 with TRBJ1-3; TRBD1 is a possible D gene (5 bases). Germline V gene lookup returns CDR1 LNHDA and CDR2 SQIVND (reference sequence). The CDR3 is 15 amino acids. V was shortened by 2 bases and J by 4 bases, with 12 bases between the two germline ends. CDR3 loop: CASSITGRQGNTIYF. The CDR3 DNA reads TGTGCCAGTAGTATAACAGGCCGGCAAGGAAACACCATATATTTT. Variable domain in full (rest from reference TRBV19 and TRBJ1-3): DGGITQSPKYLFRKEGQNVTLSCEQNLNHDAMYWYRQDPGQGLRLIYYSQIVNDFQKGDIAEGYSVSREKKESFPLTVTSAQKNPTAFYLCASSITGRQGNTIYFGEGSWLTVV.

The chain uses TRBV27 and TRBJ2-7; 8 positions agree with TRBD1. The CDR3 is 15 amino acids. The V and J ends lost 5 bases and 0 bases, in that order; junction bases with no gene match: 6. The germline V gene has CDR1 MNHEY and CDR2 SMNVEV (reference sequence). The CDR3 bases are TGTGCCAGCAGTCCTCAGGGGGCCACCTCCTACGAGCAGTACTTC. It codes for CASSPQGATSYEQYF.

This clone has a handful of counts. The chain combines TRBV6-6 with TRBJ2-7; D is possibly TRBD2 (5 bases). Germline V CDR1 and CDR2: MNHNY, SVGAGI (reference sequence). The ends were cut back, 6 bases at V and 6 bases at J, with 9 bases in the middle. The CDR3 consists of 11 residues. Here the CDR3 reads CASRVAFEQYF. CDR3 in DNA: TGTGCCAGCAGGGTAGCGTTCGAGCAGTACTTC.

The chain uses TRBV18 and TRBJ1-1; D unresolved. V lost 11 bases, J lost 3 bases, and 16 bases lay in between. The CDR3 runs to 13 residues. In germline, CDR1 is KGHSH, CDR2 LQKENI. The CDR3 region is CASIRVRDTEAFF. In DNA form, the CDR3 reads TGTGCCTCCATCCGGGTGAGGGACACTGAAGCTTTCTTT.

The chain joins TRBV29-1 to TRBJ1-2; D gene ambiguous. The CDR3 spans 9 residues. With 5 bases removed from V and 13 bases from J, the gap between germline ends came to 11 bases. CDR1 and CDR2 from the germline V gene are SQVTM and ANQGSEA. The CDR3 reads CSVLDPCTF. The CDR3, as DNA: TGCAGCGTTTTGGATCCCTGCACCTTC.

The J gene is TRBJ2-1, the V gene TRBV7-2; 9 positions agree with TRBD2. Unmatched junction bases numbered 3, after V lost 3 bases and J lost 6 bases. Germline CDR1 is SGHTA and CDR2 is FQGNSA. The CDR3 is made up of 14 amino acids. The DNA of the CDR3 is TGTGCCAGCAGCTTGGCGGGAGGGGGCAATGAGCAGTTCTTC. It codes for CASSLAGGGNEQFF.

This clone has just a few counts. V and J are TRBV12-3 or TRBV12-4 and TRBJ1-3, with unresolved D. The ends were cut back, 6 bases at V and 0 bases at J, with 6 bases in the middle. The CDR3 runs 13 residues. DNA for the CDR3: TGTGCCAGCAGATTATTCTCTGGAAACACCATATATTTT. Residues: CASRLFSGNTIYF.

This clone came up once. The chain is built from TRBV12-3 or TRBV12-4 and TRBJ2-2, with D possibly being TRBD2 (5 bases). V was pared by 5 bases and J by 4 bases, with 8 bases between. The CDR3 has 13 residues. In DNA, the CDR3 is TGTGCCAGCAGTAGCGGTCCCACCGGGGAGCTGTTTTTT. Protein product: CASSSGPTGELFF.

This clone was seen a single time. V is TRBV30 and J is TRBJ2-1, with 9 bases aligning to TRBD1. Germline-derived CDR1 and CDR2 are GTSNPN and SVGIG (reference sequence). V gave up 8 bases and J gave up 7 bases; unmatched junction bases: 9. This CDR3 region has 13 residues. Here the CDR3 reads CAGKQGAGNEQFF. For the CDR3, the DNA is TGTGCCGGGAAACAGGGGGCCGGAAATGAGCAGTTCTTC.

The chain combines TRBV3-1 (or the pseudogene TRBV3-2) with TRBJ1-2; maybe TRBD1 (5 bases). The CDR3 runs 16 residues. V gave up 4 bases and J gave up 3 bases, with 18 bases separating them. Germline-derived CDR1 and CDR2 are LGHDT and YNNKEL (reference sequence). This CDR3 reads CASSPPRGTIDYGYTF. The CDR3 region has the DNA TGTGCCAGCAGCCCCCCGAGGGGTACGATTGACTATGGCTACACCTTC.